The next 13 T cell receptor beta chains were all read from a single sample in a study of early T cells in non-severe SARS-CoV-2 infection. MiXCR, run by TCRdb on the 5' RACE reads, gives a single entry per CDR3 protein. The table records about 63,000 distinct CDR3 sequences, 10% to 15% of them present only once. Input material: whole blood. These receptors all stem from an adult who was a healthcare worker with PCR-confirmed SARS-CoV-2 infection or an uninfected control (not recorded which).

This clonotype was detected many times. A read error may produce the germline difference seen at one junction end. The chain employs TRBV3-1 and TRBJ2-3; 7 bases fit TRBD2. CDR1 is LGHDT, CDR2 YNNKEL, per germline (reference sequence). The CDR3 runs to 13 residues. The CDR3 protein is CASSQDDRLAEFF. Here the CDR3 DNA reads TGTGCCAGCAGCCAAGACGATCGCCTAGCGGAGTTTTTT.

The CDR3: CASSSDGITYEQYF. CDR3 coding DNA: TGCGCCAGCAGCTCGGACGGAATAACCTACGAGCAGTACTTC. J is TRBJ2-7 and V is TRBV5-1; D is unresolved. This CDR3 comprises 14 residues. Deletions cut 3 bases from V and 2 bases from J, with 12 bases between. The germline V gene has CDR1 SGHRS and CDR2 YFSETQ. The entire variable domain, with the rest obtained from reference TRBV5-1 and TRBJ2-7, is as follows: KAGVTQTPRYLIKTRGQQVTLSCSPISGHRSVSWYQQTPGQGLQFLFEYFSETQRNKGNFPGRFSGRQFSNSRSEMNVSTLELGDSALYLCASSSDGITYEQYFGPGTRLTVT.

V and J are TRBV29-1 and TRBJ2-3; a weak D match, TRBD2 (5 bases). CDR3 length: 12 residues. Germline CDR1 SQVTM, CDR2 ANQGSEA. Trimming took off 4 bases at V and 1 base at J, with 6 bases between the two ends. CDR3 residues: CSVVEGTDTQYF. In DNA form, the CDR3 reads TGCAGCGTTGTGGAGGGCACAGATACGCAGTATTTT.

This clonotype came up many times. The chain has TRBV20-1 and TRBJ1-4; D may be TRBD1 (6 bases). The germline CDR1 and CDR2 sequences are DFQATT and SNEGSKA (reference sequence). V was pared by 0 bases and J by 3 bases, with 11 bases between. The CDR3 sequence is 15 residues long. CDR3 coding DNA: TGCAGTGCTAGAGACAACAGGGTGTCTAATGAAAAACTGTTTTTT. It encodes CSARDNRVSNEKLFF.

The chain couples TRBV6-5 to TRBJ2-5, with a tentative D call TRBD2 (5 bases). The germline V gene has CDR1 MNHEY and CDR2 SVGAGI. CDR3 length: 12 amino acids. V lost 8 bases and J 1 base, leaving 8 bases between the germline ends. The CDR3 region has the DNA TGTGCCAGCGGAGGCCCCCAAGAGACCCAGTACTTC. Translation: CASGGPQETQYF.

There are many counts of this clonotype. J is TRBJ2-5 and V is TRBV20-1, with a weak D call TRBD2 (5 bases). Trimming pared 5 bases from V and 1 base from J, leaving 11 bases between. This CDR3 has 13 residues. Germline V CDR1 and CDR2: DFQATT, SNEGSKA (reference sequence). Here the CDR3 DNA reads TGCAGTGCTGGGAGCCCCAGCCAAGAGACCCAGTACTTC. It translates to CSAGSPSQETQYF.

In its sample, this clonotype was seen a few times. The V and J genes are TRBV9 and TRBJ2-1; 15 bases fit TRBD2. J gave up 9 bases and V 3 bases, and 10 bases lay outside the gene matches. The germline gives CDR1 SGDLS, CDR2 YYNGEE. CDR3 length equals 17 residues. The CDR3, as DNA: TGTGCCAGCAGCGCCCCCTGGACTAGCGGGGGGGCCGGTGAGCAGTTCTTC. Amino acid sequence: CASSAPWTSGGAGEQFF.

This clonotype was picked up many times. The gene calls are TRBV12-3 or TRBV12-4 and TRBJ2-3, with 10 positions matching TRBD1. This CDR3 is 15 amino acids long. Trimming at V came to 5 bases and at J to 4 bases, leaving 6 bases not matched to a gene. CDR3 nucleotides: TGTGCCAGCAGTCGCTCGACAGGGGGCCCAGATACGCAGTATTTT. This sequence encodes CASSRSTGGPDTQYF.

In its sample, this clonotype was seen many times. The gene calls are TRBV2 and TRBJ1-5; D possibly corresponds to TRBD1 (5 bases). The CDR3 has 13 amino acids. CDR1 is SNHLY and CDR2 is FYNNEI in the germline V gene. V was trimmed by 10 bases and J by 4 bases, leaving 14 bases between them. The CDR3 sequence is CATRGFDNQPQHF. Here the CDR3 DNA reads TGTGCCACCCGGGGGTTCGATAATCAGCCCCAGCATTTT.

The genes are TRBV20-1 and TRBJ2-1; 8 positions match TRBD2. The ends lost 7 bases at V and 8 bases at J; junction bases unmatched: 7. The germline CDR1 and CDR2 sequences are DFQATT and SNEGSKA (reference sequence). The CDR3 covers 12 residues. The DNA of the CDR3 is TGCAGTGTCACGCTAGCGGGCTATGAGCAGTTCTTC. Its protein product is CSVTLAGYEQFF.

This clonotype was seen a few times. The genes are TRBV3-1 and TRBJ2-1; 7 bases are shared with TRBD1. Germline CDR1 LGHDT, CDR2 YNNKEL (reference sequence). The V and J ends lost 4 bases and 9 bases, in that order; junction bases with no gene match: 6. The CDR3 is 13 residues long. CDR3 region: CASSRDRASEQFF. Written as DNA, the CDR3 is TGTGCCAGCAGCCGTGACAGGGCAAGTGAGCAGTTCTTC.

This clonotype has at least ten counts. V gene TRBV2 combines with J gene TRBJ2-3; D not certain. This CDR3 spans 15 amino acids. Germline V gene lookup returns CDR1 SNHLY and CDR2 FYNNEI. V was trimmed by 3 bases and J by 5 bases, leaving 15 bases between them. This CDR3 is CASSEQAYAQDTQYF. The CDR3 DNA sequence: TGTGCCAGCAGTGAGCAAGCTTACGCACAAGATACGCAGTATTTT.

In this sample, this clonotype turned up many times. The chain carries TRBV7-9 and TRBJ1-1; TRBD1 agrees at 7 bases. The germline V gene encodes CDR1 SEHNR and CDR2 FQNEAQ (reference sequence). The CDR3 loop spans 13 amino acids. V shed 6 bases, J shed 4 bases, and the junction held 5 bases outside the gene matches. The CDR3: CASSPDRITEAFF. The CDR3 DNA sequence: TGTGCCAGCAGTCCGGACAGGATCACTGAAGCTTTCTTT.